This TCR beta chain was recovered during a study of spatial heterogeneity in lung cancer. Study background: A consistent excess of beta-chain over alpha-chain sequences was detected. Study-level results: There were more appearances of ubiquitous expanded tumor TCRs in blood at resection than at follow-up.

Ten or more counts support this clonotype. Its antigen is still unknown. The CDR3 spans 18 residues. V shed 1 base, J shed 2 bases, and the junction held 15 bases outside the gene matches. The germline CDR1 and CDR2 sequences are SQVTM and ANQGSEA. Each TCR cDNA molecule carried a unique molecular identifier. MiXCR, applied by TCRdb to the 5' RACE reads, yields one record per CDR3 protein. Of some 21,000 distinct CDR3 sequences listed, 3.5% to 5.5% are singletons. Indicated time point: sample taken at primary tumor resection. Unsorted whole RNA samples from tumor, nontumor lung or frozen PBMC were sequenced.

The chain has TRBV29-1 and TRBJ2-3; TRBD2 matches at 7 bases. This specimen consisted of PBMCs, obtained at surgery. The clonotype comes from a male donor with early-stage non-small cell lung cancer. The CDR3 region has the DNA TGCAGCGTTGAAGGGGTCAGCGGGGAAGGATCGTTCACAGATACGCAGTATTTT. Protein product: CSVEGVSGEGSFTDTQYF.